The present entry profiles one TCR beta chain with its context. The data are from a study of blood T cell repertoires in COVID-19. This CDR3 comprises 13 residues. Trimming cost V 5 bases and J 8 bases, with 10 bases left between them. The germline CDR1 and CDR2 sequences are MNHEY and SVGAGI. The protocol was immunoSEQ multiplex PCR, while the TCRdb copy is restricted to in-frame clones and leaves out a portion. The table has approximately 150,000 clones, roughly 78% seen once; the top ten hold around 20%. This chain joins TRBV6-5 and TRBJ1-6, with no clear D. The sequence came from an older woman in a cohort exposed to, infected with or recovered from COVID-19 (not recorded which). Material for sequencing was PBMCs or T cells enriched from blood (not recorded which). The CDR3 reads CASSLTGDSPLHF. CDR3 in DNA: TGTGCCAGCAGTCTCACGGGTGATTCACCCCTCCACTTT.